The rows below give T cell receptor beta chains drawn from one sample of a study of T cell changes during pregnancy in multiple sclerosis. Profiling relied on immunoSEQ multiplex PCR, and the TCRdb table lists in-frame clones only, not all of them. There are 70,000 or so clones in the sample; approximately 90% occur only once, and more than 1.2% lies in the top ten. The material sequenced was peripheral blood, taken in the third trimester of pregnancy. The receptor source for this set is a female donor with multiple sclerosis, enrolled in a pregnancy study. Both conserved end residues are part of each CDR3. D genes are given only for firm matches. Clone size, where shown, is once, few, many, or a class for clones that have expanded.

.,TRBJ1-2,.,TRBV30,TGTGCCTGGAGAGTTGGGGAGGGCTTCTATGGCTACACCTTC,CAWRVGEGFYGYTF
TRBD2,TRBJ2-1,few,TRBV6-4,TGTGCCAGCAGTGACTCGGGACTAGCGGGGTACAATGAGCAGTTCTTC,CASSDSGLAGYNEQFF
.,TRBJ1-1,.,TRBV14,TGTGCCAGCAGCCGAGTAGCAGGGTGGACTGAAGCTTTCTTT,CASSRVAGWTEAFF
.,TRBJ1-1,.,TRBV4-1,TGCGCCAGCAGCCATAGACAGATGAACACTGAAGCTTTCTTT,CASSHRQMNTEAFF
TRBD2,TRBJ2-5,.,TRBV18,TGTGCCAGCTCACCAGGGACTAGCGGGGACGAGACCCAGTACTTC,CASSPGTSGDETQYF
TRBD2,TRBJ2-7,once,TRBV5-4,TGTGCCAGCAGCTTGGGAGGTGGCGGGGGGGCCGTATACGAGCAGTACTTC,CASSLGGGGGAVYEQYF
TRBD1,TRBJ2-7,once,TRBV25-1,TGTGCCAGCAGTGAGGAGGGGACAGGGGGCGTCTACGAGCAGTACTTC,CASSEEGTGGVYEQYF
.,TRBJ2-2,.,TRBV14,TGTGCCAGCAGCCAGCAGGGGATCGGGGAGCTGTTTTTT,CASSQQGIGELFF
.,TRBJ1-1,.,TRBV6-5,TGTGCCAGCAGTTACTCGACGGGTACTGAAGCTTTCTTT,CASSYSTGTEAFF
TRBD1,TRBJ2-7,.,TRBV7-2,TGTGCCAGCAGCGAAACAGAGACAGGGGACGGGATCTACGAGCAGTACTTC,CASSETETGDGIYEQYF
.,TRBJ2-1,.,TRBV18,TGTGCCAGCTCACCAAGGCGGGTATCCTACAATGAGCAGTTCTTC,CASSPRRVSYNEQFF
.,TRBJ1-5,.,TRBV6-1,TGTGCCAGCAGTGATGGCGGGGCCGAGCCCCAGCATTTT,CASSDGGAEPQHF
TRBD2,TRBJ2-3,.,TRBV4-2,TGTGCCAGCAGCCAAGATCGTGAGCGGGGGGTTTTGGATACGCAGTATTTT,CASSQDRERGVLDTQYF
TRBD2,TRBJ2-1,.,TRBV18,TGTGCCAGCTCACCAAGTCATCGACTAGCGGGGTCCTACAATGAGCAGTTCTTC,CASSPSHRLAGSYNEQFF
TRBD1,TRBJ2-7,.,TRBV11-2,TGTGCCAGCAGCTTAGAGGGACAGGGGGGTTACGAGCAGTACTTC,CASSLEGQGGYEQYF
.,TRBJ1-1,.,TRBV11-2,TGTGCCAGCAGCTTATACAGGGAAACTGAAGCTTTCTTT,CASSLYRETEAFF
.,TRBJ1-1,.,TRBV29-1,TGCAGCGTGACAGGAGGAGAGACTGAAGCTTTCTTT,CSVTGGETEAFF
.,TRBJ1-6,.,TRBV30,TGTGCCTGGAAGGGAGGGGCGCCAGGTTCACCCCTCCACTTT,CAWKGGAPGSPLHF
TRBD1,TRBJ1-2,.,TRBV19,TGTGCCAGTAGTACACCGGGACAGGGGACCAACTATGGCTACACCTTC,CASSTPGQGTNYGYTF
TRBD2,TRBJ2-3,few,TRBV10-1,TGCGCCAGCAGCCCGGGACTAGACTTTGCTACGCAGTATTTT,CASSPGLDFATQYF
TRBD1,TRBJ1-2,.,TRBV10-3,TGTGCCATCAGTGTGGAAGGGGGCAACGTTGGCTACACCTTC,CAISVEGGNVGYTF
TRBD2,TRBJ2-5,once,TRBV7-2,TGTGCCAGCAGCTACCAGCGGGGGCAAGAGACCCAGTACTTC,CASSYQRGQETQYF
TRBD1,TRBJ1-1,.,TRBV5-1,TGCGCCAGCAGCTGGGACAGACAGAACACTGAAGCTTTCTTT,CASSWDRQNTEAFF
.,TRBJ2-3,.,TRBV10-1,TGCGCCAGCAGTGAGTCGGGCTATCGCACAGATACGCAGTATTTT,CASSESGYRTDTQYF
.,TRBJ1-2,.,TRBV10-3,TGTGCCATCAGACAGTCTCCTGGCCATGGCTACACCTTC,CAIRQSPGHGYTF
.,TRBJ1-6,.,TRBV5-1,TGCGCCAGCAGCTTGGAGCCCGGGATCCTCCACTTT,CASSLEPGILHF
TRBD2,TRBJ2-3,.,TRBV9,TGTGCCAGCAGCGTAGATGATGGGTTAGCGGGGGGCACAGATACGCAGTATTTT,CASSVDDGLAGGTDTQYF
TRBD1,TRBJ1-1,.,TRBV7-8,TGTGCCAGCAGCTCAGACAGGGGGAGGGGTGAAGCTTTCTTT,CASSSDRGRGEAFF
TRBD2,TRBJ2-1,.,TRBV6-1,TGTGCCAGCACCCAGCGGGGGGGCTCCTACAATGAGCAGTTCTTC,CASTQRGGSYNEQFF
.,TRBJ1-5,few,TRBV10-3,TGTGCCATCGGAGTTTCAAATCAGCCCCAGCATTTT,CAIGVSNQPQHF
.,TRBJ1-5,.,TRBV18,TGTGCCAGCTCACCCGACAGTAATAGCAATCAGCCCCAGCATTTT,CASSPDSNSNQPQHF
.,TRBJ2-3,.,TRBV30,TGTGCCTGGAGTGTACCTTCGGGAGATACGCAGTATTTT,CAWSVPSGDTQYF
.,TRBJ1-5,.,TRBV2,TGTGCCAGCAATTCCGACAGGTTGAGGAGTCAGCCCCAGCATTTT,CASNSDRLRSQPQHF
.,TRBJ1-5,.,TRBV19,TGTGCCAGTAGTCCCGGTCCGGGTTGGAATCAGCCCCAGCATTTT,CASSPGPGWNQPQHF
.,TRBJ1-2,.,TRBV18,TGTGCCAGCTCACCACCTAACCCAGGGGTCAACTATGGCTACACCTTC,CASSPPNPGVNYGYTF
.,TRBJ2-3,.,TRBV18,TGTGCCAGCTCAACCTCCAGGGAAGATACGCAGTATTTT,CASSTSREDTQYF
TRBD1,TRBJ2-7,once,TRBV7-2,TGTGCCAGCAGCACGTTGCCGGGACAGTCCTACGAGCAGTACTTC,CASSTLPGQSYEQYF
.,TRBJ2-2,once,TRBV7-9,TGTGCCAGCAGCCCCCGGTGGAGGGGCGTAGATCACGGGGAGCTGTTTTTT,CASSPRWRGVDHGELFF
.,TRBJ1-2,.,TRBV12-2,TGTGCAAGTCGCCCTCGCGGGGAGGTAAACTATGGCTACACCTTC,CASRPRGEVNYGYTF
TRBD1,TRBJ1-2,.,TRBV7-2,TGTGCCAGCAGCTCACCTCTAACAGGGGGAGGCTACACCTTC,CASSSPLTGGGYTF
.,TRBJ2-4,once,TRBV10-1,TGCGCCAGCAGTGAGTCGGGGGGACTAAACATTCAGTACTTC,CASSESGGLNIQYF
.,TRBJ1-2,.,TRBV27,TGTGCCAGCAGTTTCAACAGCAACTATGGCTACACCTTC,CASSFNSNYGYTF
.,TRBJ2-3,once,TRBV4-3,TGCGCCAGCAGCTCAACCGCGTGGGGAGGACAAACTAGCACAGATACGCAGTATTTT,CASSSTAWGGQTSTDTQYF
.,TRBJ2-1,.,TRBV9,TGTGCCAGCAGCGTAGCTGGGGAGTCGGACCCCGACAATGAGCAGTTCTTC,CASSVAGESDPDNEQFF
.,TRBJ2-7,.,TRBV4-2,TGTGCCAGCAGCCAGGAGCCGGGACTCCTCTACGAGCAGTACTTC,CASSQEPGLLYEQYF
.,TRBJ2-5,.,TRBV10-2,TGCGCCAGCAGTTATACTCGTCGAGAGGAGACCCAGTACTTC,CASSYTRREETQYF
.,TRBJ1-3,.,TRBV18,TGTGCCAGCTCACCGACTACAGGGAACACCATATATTTT,CASSPTTGNTIYF
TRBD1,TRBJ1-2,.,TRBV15,TGTGCCACCAGCAGAGATCTGCAGGGGGGTGGCTACACCTTC,CATSRDLQGGGYTF
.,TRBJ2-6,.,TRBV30,TGTGCCTGGAGTTTAGGGGCATCTTTCACCGAGGACGTCCTGACTTTC,CAWSLGASFTEDVLTF
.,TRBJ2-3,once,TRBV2,TGTGCCAGCAGTGAAGTCAGGAATACGCAGTATTTT,CASSEVRNTQYF
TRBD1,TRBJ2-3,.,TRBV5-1,TGCGCCAGCAGCTTACAGGGGAGCACAGATACGCAGTATTTT,CASSLQGSTDTQYF
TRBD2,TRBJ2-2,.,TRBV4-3,TGCGCCAGCAGCCAGCCTAGCGGGGGAGGAACCGGGGAGCTGTTTTTT,CASSQPSGGGTGELFF
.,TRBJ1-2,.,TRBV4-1,TGCGCCAGCAGCCAAGAGGGAGTGGCGGGCTATGGCTACACCTTC,CASSQEGVAGYGYTF
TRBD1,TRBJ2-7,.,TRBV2,TGTGCCAGCCTCCGGGACAGGTTCTCCTACGAGCAGTACTTC,CASLRDRFSYEQYF
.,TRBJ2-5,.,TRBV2,TGTGCCAGCAAGGGAGTAGGGGAGACCCAGTACTTC,CASKGVGETQYF
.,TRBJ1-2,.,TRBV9,TGTGCCAGCAGCGTGCTACCCCATGTGAACGTGAACTATGGCTACACCTTC,CASSVLPHVNVNYGYTF
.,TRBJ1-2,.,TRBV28,TGTGCCAGCAGTTTACGGGGTGGCTACACCTTC,CASSLRGGYTF
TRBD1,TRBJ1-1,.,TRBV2,TGTGCCAGCAGTAAAATGAGACAGGGAGCTTTCTTT,CASSKMRQGAFF